The present T cell receptor beta chain was sequenced within a study of tumor and adjacent non-tumor tissue in lung cancer. Study information: Patients comprised 12 adenocarcinoma, a couple of squamous cell carcinoma and 1 small cell lung cancer. The study, taken as a whole, reports: Normal lung showed higher cumulative top 100 clone frequency than tumor. Tumor tissue had significantly higher TCR diversity than normal lung.

This clonotype was observed at least ten times. The antigen is not known. The library came from three nested PCR rounds adapted from ARM-PCR protocols. TCRdb independently ran MiXCR on the multiplex PCR reads; one entry per CDR3 protein. The repertoire has 200,000 to 250,000 distinct CDR3 sequences, less than 80% of them found once; the top ten carry less than 25%. No cell sorting was done before RNA was extracted from the tissue. The CDR3 consists of 15 residues. Germline CDR1 reads DFQATT; CDR2 reads SNEGSKA (reference sequence). The V gene end was trimmed by 6 bases and the J gene end by 1 base; junction bases not matched to a gene: 10.

J is TRBJ1-1 and V is TRBV20-1; 8 nucleotides match TRBD1. This TCR derives from a man aged 55 to 70 with non-small cell lung cancer. The sequencing sample was made of lung tumor tissue. The CDR3 coding sequence is TGCAGTGCCAACTCCGGGACAGGCGGGAACACTGAAGCTTTCTTT. It is translated as CSANSGTGGNTEAFF.